This T cell receptor (beta chain) was found in a study of cytomegalovirus exposure and HLA in healthy donors. Whole-study results and caveats: Follow-up analysis found HLA locus-dependent TCR association rates, highest for DRB1 and lowest for HLA-C. As immune exposure information, only CMV serostatus was available. Presence/absence analyses supposed approximately even sequencing depth among donors.

CDR3 length equals 16 residues. Trimming cost V 3 bases and J 7 bases; bases outside gene matches: 14. Germline values: CDR1 MNHNS, CDR2 SASEGT. About this clone: As yet, its antigen is unknown.

Primers: 60 Vbeta forward and 13 Jbeta reverse. The assay was immunoSEQ multiplex PCR, and TCRdb's table has in-frame clones only and misses some. The table shows 140,000 or so clones, with 70% to 90% occurring only once. This clonotype was sampled from a middle-aged woman in good health and CMV-seronegative. Material: PBMCs. The gene calls are TRBV6-1 and TRBJ1-1, with TRBD1 matching 7 bases. CDR3 in amino acids: CASSEVIGGWNGEAFF. The DNA for the CDR3 is TGTGCCAGCAGTGAGGTTATAGGGGGCTGGAACGGTGAAGCTTTCTTT.